The rows below give T cell receptor beta chains drawn from one sample of a study of blood T cells in healthy people across ages. From the 5' RACE reads, TCRdb called clonotypes with MiXCR, one entry per CDR3 protein. The sample lists some 1.4 million distinct CDR3 sequences; about 43% were seen once. The sample consisted of blood. Every receptor here comes from a young woman in good health. The CDR3 runs from the conserved cysteine through the conserved F or W. D genes are given only for firm matches.

>TRBJ1-5|-|TRBV4-1
CASSQGNDYAGQPQHF
>TRBJ2-7|TRBD1|TRBV20-1
CSAREYLQGLNEQYF
>TRBJ1-1|-|TRBV2
CASRTDANTEAFF
>TRBJ2-5|TRBD1|TRBV27
CASSLGTVPQETQYF
>TRBJ1-2|-|TRBV20-1
CSARKDGSPAGYTF
>TRBJ2-2|TRBD1|TRBV12-3/TRBV12-4
CASSLANRGPGELFF
>TRBJ2-4|-|TRBV3-1
CASSQDWGLHLYF
>TRBJ2-1|-|TRBV20-1
CMIYSENSYNEQFF
>TRBJ2-7|-|TRBV9
CASSVDPNYEQYF
>TRBJ2-1|TRBD2|TRBV13
CASSFGRRGAYNEQFF
>-|-|TRBV11-1
CAGSPKGYEQYF
>TRBJ2-1|TRBD1|TRBV7-6
CASGLGQFDEQFF
>TRBJ2-1|-|TRBV5-1
CASSLDRVLTEQFF